The entry below gives a single TCR beta chain sequence along with its context. The antigen remains undetermined. CD4+ naive, central memory, regulatory and stem cell-like memory subsets were isolated by sorting on CD45RO/CCR7/CD25/CD127/CD95/CD27. The CDR3 loop spans 13 amino acids. Germline-derived CDR1 and CDR2 are GTSNPN and SVGIG (reference sequence). V was clipped by 1 base and J by 8 bases, with 14 bases between them. This record comes from a study of beta chain features in type 1 diabetes. General observations from the study: A closer apparent resemblance between naive, central memory and Treg TCRB repertoires was seen in patients than in healthy donors. Shorter TCRB CDR3s, moderately but significantly so, marked every one of the four CD4+ subsets in Type 1 diabetes patients.

Expressed TCRB transcripts were sequenced because the entire RNA isolate underwent reverse transcription. Around 3.9 million reads per sample were averaged for naive, central memory and regulatory samples. The repertoire was sequenced with immunoSEQ multiplex PCR; TCRdb's copy has only in-frame clones and lacks some. Of under 400,000 clones in the sample, 15% to 20% were seen once. The sequenced sample was naive CD4+ T cells from blood. The rearrangement links TRBV30 to TRBJ1-2; D gene unclear. The sequence derives from a woman aged 18-30 years in good health. CDR3 residues: CAWSGNTREGYTF. DNA of the CDR3: TGTGCCTGGAGTGGGAACACGAGGGAAGGCTACACCTTC.